Below, 8 T cell receptor beta chains from the same sample are listed, as sequenced in a study of CD8 T cells in ankylosing spondylitis. TCRdb analysed the 5' RACE reads with MiXCR anew, one entry per CDR3 protein. In the table there are tens of thousands of distinct CDR3 sequences, about 27% of which are singletons. The source material was blood, either unsorted or a sorted T cell fraction (not recorded which). These receptors originate from a male donor with ankylosing spondylitis or in good health (not recorded which).

The chain couples TRBV10-3 to TRBJ2-2; possible D gene TRBD1, 6 bases. This CDR3 is built from 15 residues. The V end was cut by 7 bases, the J end by 1 base, with 13 bases between. Germline CDR1 and CDR2: ENHRY and SYGVKD. CDR3 DNA sequence: TGTGCCATCAAAGGGCAGGGGCTGAACACCGGGGAGCTGTTTTTT. Protein sequence: CAIKGQGLNTGELFF.

This clonotype has more than one count but fewer than ten. V gene TRBV12-3 or TRBV12-4 combines with J gene TRBJ1-2; tentative D call: TRBD1 (5 bases). This CDR3 contains 14 residues. V was shortened by 9 bases and J by 4 bases, with 18 bases between the two germline ends. In nucleotides, the CDR3 is TGTGCCAGTCGCCATGGGGGGAAAGGCTATGGCTACACCTTC. This encodes CASRHGGKGYGYTF.

This chain uses TRBV6-5 with TRBJ2-2, with 15 positions matching TRBD2. V trimming: 2 bases; J trimming: 3 bases; junction bases outside the gene matches: 7. The germline gives CDR1 MNHEY, CDR2 SVGAGI. The CDR3 extends over 19 amino acids. The CDR3 bases are TGTGCCAGCAGTTACGTTGGACTAGCGGGAGGGCGCGACACCGGGGAGCTGTTTTTT. This codes for CASSYVGLAGGRDTGELFF.

The V call is TRBV20-1, the J call TRBJ2-1; the match to TRBD2 covers 10 bases. Germline values: CDR1 DFQATT, CDR2 SNEGSKA (reference sequence). This CDR3 region has 16 residues. J lost 7 bases, V lost 4 bases, and 13 bases had no gene match. The CDR3 spells CSAKPSGSRGGNEQFF. The CDR3 DNA reads TGCAGTGCTAAGCCTAGCGGGAGCCGCGGGGGGAATGAGCAGTTCTTC.

V usage is TRBV7-9 and J usage is TRBJ1-2; D remains ambiguous. CDR3 size: 14 residues. V was shortened by 5 bases and J by 7 bases, with 17 bases between the two germline ends. The germline V gene encodes CDR1 SEHNR and CDR2 FQNEAQ (reference sequence). The chain's CDR3 is CASSGSMGLAGYTF. Written as DNA, the CDR3 is TGTGCCAGCAGCGGGAGCATGGGTCTTGCTGGCTACACCTTC. Drawing the rest from reference TRBV7-9 and TRBJ1-2, the complete variable domain is DTGVSQNPRHKITKRGQNVTFRCDPISEHNRLYWYRQTLGQGPEFLTYFQNEAQLEKSRLLSDRFSAERPKGSFSTLEIQRTEQGDSAMYLCASSGSMGLAGYTFGSGTRLTVV.

This clonotype rates as medium-sized. V gene TRBV7-9 combines with J gene TRBJ2-3; 8 nucleotides agree with TRBD2. Germline loops: CDR1 SEHNR, CDR2 FQNEAQ (reference sequence). The CDR3 has 16 amino acids. The J segment lost 5 bases and the V segment lost 5 bases, leaving 12 bases of the junction unmatched. CDR3 sequence: CASSPRTSSLGDTQYF. DNA for the CDR3: TGTGCCAGCAGCCCAAGGACTAGCTCTTTGGGAGATACGCAGTATTTT.

This clonotype was counted between two and nine times. The chain combines TRBV5-1 with TRBJ1-1; D is undetermined. CDR1 SGHRS and CDR2 YFSETQ come from the germline V gene. The V end lost 7 bases, the J end lost 5 bases, and 15 bases lay between the germline ends. This CDR3 is built from 13 residues. CDR3 sequence (DNA): TGCGCCAGCCGATACGGCGGTGCGACTGAAGCTTTCTTT. Translating gives CASRYGGATEAFF.

The table lists this clonotype with a few counts. The chain joins TRBV24-1 to TRBJ2-3, with D possibly being TRBD1 or TRBD2 (5 bases each). CDR3 size: 18 residues. Germline CDR1 KGHDR, CDR2 SFDVKD. Trimming pared 3 bases from V and 6 bases from J, leaving 24 bases between. The CDR3 sequence is CATSDNRDHPGPVDTQYF. The CDR3 DNA reads as TGTGCCACCAGTGATAACCGGGACCACCCTGGCCCGGTGGATACGCAGTATTTT.